This TCR beta chain was observed in a study of T-cell reconstitution after alpha-beta-depleted transplantation in children. Unique molecular identifiers were used to barcode this TCRbeta library. TCRdb re-called the PCR reads with MiXCR, one entry per CDR3 protein. Seen here are around 200,000 distinct CDR3 sequences, under 13% observed once, and the top ten hold roughly 27%. Germline V gives CDR1 MDHEN, CDR2 SYDVKM. V lost 7 bases, J lost 2 bases, and 6 bases stayed unmatched. The length of the CDR3 is 14 residues. V gene TRBV28 combines with J gene TRBJ2-3; TRBD1 agrees at 7 bases. This receptor was taken from a child under two years old with acute myeloid leukemia, due to receive a stem cell transplant. The input for sequencing was PBMCs, taken before TCRalphabeta/CD19-depleted stem cell transplant. CDR3 coding DNA: TGTGCCAGCAACCCCGGGACAGACACAGATACGCAGTATTTT. Its protein is CASNPGTDTDTQYF.